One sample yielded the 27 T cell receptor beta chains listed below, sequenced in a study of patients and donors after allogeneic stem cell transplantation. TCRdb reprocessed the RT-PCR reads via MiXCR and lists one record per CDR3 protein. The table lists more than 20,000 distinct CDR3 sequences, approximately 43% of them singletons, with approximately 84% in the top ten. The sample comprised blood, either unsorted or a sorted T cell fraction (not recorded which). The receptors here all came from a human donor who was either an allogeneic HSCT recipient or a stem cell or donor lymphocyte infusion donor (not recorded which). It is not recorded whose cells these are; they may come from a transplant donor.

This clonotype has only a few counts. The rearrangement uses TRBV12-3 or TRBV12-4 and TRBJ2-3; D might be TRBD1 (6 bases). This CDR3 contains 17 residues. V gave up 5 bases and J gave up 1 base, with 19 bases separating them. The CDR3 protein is CASSLVRDITGTDTQYF. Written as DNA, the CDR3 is TGTGCCAGCAGTCTGGTCCGGGACATTACAGGCACAGATACGCAGTATTTT.

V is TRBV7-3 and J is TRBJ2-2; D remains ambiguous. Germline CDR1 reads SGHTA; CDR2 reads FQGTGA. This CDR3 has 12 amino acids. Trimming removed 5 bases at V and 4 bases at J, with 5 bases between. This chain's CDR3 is CASSPLTGELFF. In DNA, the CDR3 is TGTGCCAGCAGCCCCCTCACCGGGGAGCTGTTTTTT.

The CDR3 is CASSNRQVARTEAFF. The CDR3 coding sequence is TGCGCCAGCAGCAACCGACAGGTTGCTCGCACTGAAGCTTTCTTT. The chain couples TRBV5-1 to TRBJ1-1; possibly TRBD1 for D (6 bases). The CDR3 contains 15 residues. The V end was cut by 4 bases, the J end by 4 bases, with 17 bases between. CDR1 and CDR2 from the germline V gene are SGHRS and YFSETQ.

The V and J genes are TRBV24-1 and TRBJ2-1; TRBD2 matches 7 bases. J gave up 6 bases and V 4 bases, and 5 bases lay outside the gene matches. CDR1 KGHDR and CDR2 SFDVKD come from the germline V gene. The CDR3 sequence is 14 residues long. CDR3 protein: CATSEVGGFNEQFF. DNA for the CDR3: TGTGCCACCAGTGAGGTGGGAGGGTTCAATGAGCAGTTCTTC.

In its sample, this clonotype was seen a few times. This CDR3 is CATSDLTRQPQHF. In DNA form, the CDR3 reads TGTGCCACCAGTGATTTGACAAGGCAGCCCCAGCATTTT. V is TRBV24-1 and J is TRBJ1-5, with unresolved D. The CDR3 has 13 amino acids. Germline loops: CDR1 KGHDR, CDR2 SFDVKD. Deletions cut 0 bases from V and 7 bases from J, with 6 bases between.

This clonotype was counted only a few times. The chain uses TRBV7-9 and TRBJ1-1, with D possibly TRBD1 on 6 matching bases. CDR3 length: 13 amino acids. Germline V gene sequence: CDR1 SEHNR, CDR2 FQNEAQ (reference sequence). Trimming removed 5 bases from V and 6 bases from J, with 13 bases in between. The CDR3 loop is CASSNRDYAEAFF. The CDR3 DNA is TGTGCCAGCAGCAACAGGGATTACGCTGAAGCTTTCTTT.

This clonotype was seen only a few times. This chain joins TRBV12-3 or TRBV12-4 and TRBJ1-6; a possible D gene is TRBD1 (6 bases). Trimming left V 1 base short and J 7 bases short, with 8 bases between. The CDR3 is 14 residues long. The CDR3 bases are TGTGCCAGCAGTTTAGGGACAGCGAATTCACCCCTCCACTTT. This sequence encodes CASSLGTANSPLHF.

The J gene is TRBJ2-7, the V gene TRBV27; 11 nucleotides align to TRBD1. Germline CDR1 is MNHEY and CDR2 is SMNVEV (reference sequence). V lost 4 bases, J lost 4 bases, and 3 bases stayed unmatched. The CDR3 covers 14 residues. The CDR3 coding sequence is TGTGCCAGCAGTTGGGACAGGGGGTCTTACGAGCAGTACTTC. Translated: CASSWDRGSYEQYF.

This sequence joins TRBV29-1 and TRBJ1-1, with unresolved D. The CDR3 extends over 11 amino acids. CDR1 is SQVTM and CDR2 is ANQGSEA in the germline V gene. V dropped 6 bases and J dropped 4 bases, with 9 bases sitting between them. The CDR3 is CSVAAGTEAFF. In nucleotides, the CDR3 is TGCAGCGTGGCGGCGGGCACTGAAGCTTTCTTT.

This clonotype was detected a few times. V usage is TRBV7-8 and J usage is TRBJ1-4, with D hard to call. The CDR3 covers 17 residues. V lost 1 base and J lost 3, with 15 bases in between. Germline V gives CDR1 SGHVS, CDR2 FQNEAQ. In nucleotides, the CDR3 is TGTGCCAGCAGCTTAGTGGCAGGAGGAATGTCTAATGAAAAACTGTTTTTT. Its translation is CASSLVAGGMSNEKLFF.

The CDR3 is CASKLAGGKETQYF. In DNA form, the CDR3 reads TGCGCCAGTAAACTAGCGGGGGGAAAAGAGACCCAGTACTTC. V gene TRBV5-1 combines with J gene TRBJ2-5; 12 bases agree with TRBD2. The CDR3 contains 14 residues. The V gene end was trimmed by 8 bases and the J gene end by 3 bases; junction bases not matched to a gene: 5. Germline CDR1 SGHRS, CDR2 YFSETQ.

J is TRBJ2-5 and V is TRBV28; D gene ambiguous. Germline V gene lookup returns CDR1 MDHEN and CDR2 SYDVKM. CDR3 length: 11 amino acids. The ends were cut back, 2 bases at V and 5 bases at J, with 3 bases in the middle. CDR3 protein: CASSLQETQYF. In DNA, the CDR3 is TGTGCCAGCAGTTTACAGGAGACCCAGTACTTC.

CDR3 amino acids: CASSVGGGRETQYF. CDR3 in DNA: TGTGCCAGCAGCGTAGGAGGGGGCCGGGAGACCCAGTACTTC. V is TRBV9 and J is TRBJ2-5; TRBD1 aligns across 7 bases. The CDR3 is made up of 14 amino acids. Trimming removed 0 bases from V and 5 bases from J; junction bases left unmatched: 4. The germline V gene has CDR1 SGDLS and CDR2 YYNGEE.

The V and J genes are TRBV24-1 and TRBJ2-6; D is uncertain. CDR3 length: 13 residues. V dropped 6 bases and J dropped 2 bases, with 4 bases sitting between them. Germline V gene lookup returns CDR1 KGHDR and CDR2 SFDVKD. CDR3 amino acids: CATSLTGANVLTF. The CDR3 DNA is TGTGCCACCAGTTTGACTGGGGCCAACGTCCTGACTTTC.

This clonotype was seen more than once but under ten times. CDR3 amino acids: CASSFTGGETQYF. For the CDR3, the DNA is TGTGCCAGCAGTTTTACGGGAGGCGAGACCCAGTACTTC. The chain uses TRBV27 and TRBJ2-5, with 7 bases aligning to TRBD2. The CDR3 runs to 13 residues. V was clipped by 3 bases and J by 5 bases; unmatched bases: 3. CDR1 and CDR2 from the germline V gene are MNHEY and SMNVEV (reference sequence).

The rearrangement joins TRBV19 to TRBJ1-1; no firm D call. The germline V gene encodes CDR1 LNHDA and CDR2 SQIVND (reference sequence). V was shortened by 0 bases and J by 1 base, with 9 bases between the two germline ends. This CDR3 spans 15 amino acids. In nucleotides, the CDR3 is TGTGCCAGTAGTATAGATCTGCGGGGGAACACTGAAGCTTTCTTT. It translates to CASSIDLRGNTEAFF.

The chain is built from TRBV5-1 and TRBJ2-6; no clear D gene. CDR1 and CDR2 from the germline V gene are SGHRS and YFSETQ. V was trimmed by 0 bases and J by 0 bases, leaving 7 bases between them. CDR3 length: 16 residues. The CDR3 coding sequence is TGCGCCAGCAGCTTGGAGGTTCGCTCTGGGGCCAACGTCCTGACTTTC. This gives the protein CASSLEVRSGANVLTF.

This CDR3 is CASSLSRAGNTIYF. The DNA of the CDR3 is TGTGCCAGCAGTTTATCCAGGGCTGGAAACACCATATATTTT. The chain couples TRBV12-3 or TRBV12-4 to TRBJ1-3; D is possibly TRBD1 (5 bases). The ends were cut back, 2 bases at V and 2 bases at J, with 7 bases in the middle. This CDR3 comprises 14 residues.

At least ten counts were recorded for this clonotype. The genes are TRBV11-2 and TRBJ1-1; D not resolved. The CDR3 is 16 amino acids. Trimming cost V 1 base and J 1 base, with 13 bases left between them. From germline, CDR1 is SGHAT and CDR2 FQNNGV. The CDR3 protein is CASSLVVGAANTEAFF. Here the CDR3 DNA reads TGTGCCAGCAGCTTAGTAGTAGGCGCCGCGAACACTGAAGCTTTCTTT.

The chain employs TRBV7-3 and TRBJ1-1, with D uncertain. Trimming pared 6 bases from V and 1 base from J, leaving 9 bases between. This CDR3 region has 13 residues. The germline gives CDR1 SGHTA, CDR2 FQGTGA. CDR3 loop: CASSFRWNTEAFF. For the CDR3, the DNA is TGTGCCAGCAGTTTCCGATGGAACACTGAAGCTTTCTTT.

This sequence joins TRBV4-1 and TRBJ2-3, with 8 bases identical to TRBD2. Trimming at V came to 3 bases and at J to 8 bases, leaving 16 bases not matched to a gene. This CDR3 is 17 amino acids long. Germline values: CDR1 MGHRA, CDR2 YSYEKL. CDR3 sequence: CASSHLTSGFAGGTQYF. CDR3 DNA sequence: TGCGCCAGCAGCCATCTTACTAGCGGCTTCGCGGGGGGTACGCAGTATTTT.

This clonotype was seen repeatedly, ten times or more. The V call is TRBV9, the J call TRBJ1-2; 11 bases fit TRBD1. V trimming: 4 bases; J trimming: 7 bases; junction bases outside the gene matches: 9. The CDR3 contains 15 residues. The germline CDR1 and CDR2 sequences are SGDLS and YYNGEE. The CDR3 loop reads CASSLTGTGGLGYTF. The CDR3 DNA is TGTGCCAGCAGCCTAACCGGGACAGGGGGTCTTGGCTACACCTTC.

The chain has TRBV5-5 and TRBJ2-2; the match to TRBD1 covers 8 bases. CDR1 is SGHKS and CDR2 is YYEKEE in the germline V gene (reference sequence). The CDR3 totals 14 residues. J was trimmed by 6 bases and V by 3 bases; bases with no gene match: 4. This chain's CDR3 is CASSYTGGPGELFF. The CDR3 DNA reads TGTGCCAGCAGCTATACAGGGGGTCCCGGGGAGCTGTTTTTT. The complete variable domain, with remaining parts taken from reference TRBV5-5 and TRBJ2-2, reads DAGVTQSPTHLIKTRGQQVTLRCSPISGHKSVSWYQQVLGQGPQFIFQYYEKEERGRGNFPDRFSARQFPNYSSELNVNALLLGDSALYLCASSYTGGPGELFFGEGSRLTVL.

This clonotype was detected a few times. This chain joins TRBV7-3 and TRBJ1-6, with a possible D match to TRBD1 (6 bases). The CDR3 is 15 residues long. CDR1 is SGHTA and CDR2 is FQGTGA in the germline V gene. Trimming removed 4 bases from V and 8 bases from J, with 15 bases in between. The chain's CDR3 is CASSWTALGDSPLHF. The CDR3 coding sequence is TGTGCCAGCAGCTGGACAGCGTTAGGCGATTCACCCCTCCACTTT.

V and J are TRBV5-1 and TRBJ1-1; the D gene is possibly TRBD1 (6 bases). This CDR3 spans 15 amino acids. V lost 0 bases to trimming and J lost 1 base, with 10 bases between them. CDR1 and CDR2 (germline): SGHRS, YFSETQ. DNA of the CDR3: TGCGCCAGCAGCTTGGACTTGGGGGCGAACACTGAAGCTTTCTTT. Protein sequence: CASSLDLGANTEAFF.

The CDR3 sequence: CASSFAGFESDTQYF. Written as DNA, the CDR3 is TGTGCCAGCAGTTTTGCGGGTTTCGAATCAGATACGCAGTATTTT. The chain links TRBV28 to TRBJ2-3; D might be TRBD2 (5 bases). Germline CDR1 reads MDHEN; CDR2 reads SYDVKM. Trimming stripped 3 bases from V and 4 bases from J, with 14 bases between. CDR3 length equals 15 residues.

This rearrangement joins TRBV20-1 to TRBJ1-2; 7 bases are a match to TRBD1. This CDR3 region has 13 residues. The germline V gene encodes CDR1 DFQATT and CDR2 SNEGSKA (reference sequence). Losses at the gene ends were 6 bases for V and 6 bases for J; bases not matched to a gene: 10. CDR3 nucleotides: TGCAGTGCCGGAGACAGGGTTTTAAATGGCTACACCTTC. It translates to CSAGDRVLNGYTF.